This passage covers 7 T cell receptor beta chains from one sample sequenced in a study of T cells in women clearing cervical HPV infection. Profiled with immunoSEQ multiplex PCR; TCRdb holds only in-frame clones, not every one. This table lists around 19,000 clones. Material for sequencing was blood buffy coat. The receptors here all came from a woman aged 18 to 75 with a cervical HPV16 infection that either progressed to CIN3+ or cleared (not recorded which).

Points on this clone: From the germline J gene comes the end of the CDR3, since the read stops 3 residues before it. V and J are TRBV12-3 or TRBV12-4 and TRBJ1-5, with no clear D. V gave up 6 bases and J gave up 0 bases, with 9 bases separating them. The CDR3 is 14 residues long. The CDR3 reads CASRTQDSNQPQHF. Incomplete CDR3 DNA: TGTGCCAGCAGGACCCAGGATAGCAATCAGCCC.

The sequenced part of the CDR3 DNA is TGCAGTGCTAGGACGGCGGCCCCCGGTCCGATTTCACCA. Protein product: CSARTAAPGPISP. The whole CDR3 sequence reads CSARTAAPGPISPLFF. The chain recombines TRBV20-1 with TRBJ1-4, with D hard to call. From the germline J gene comes the end of the CDR3, since the read stops 3 residues before it. The CDR3 totals 16 residues. Germline assignment: CDR1 DFQATT and CDR2 SNEGSKA (reference sequence).

Of note for this clone: With the read ending 3 residues before the CDR3 end, the germline J gene is used to fill in that end. The chain is built from TRBV24-1 and TRBJ2-1, with 7 bases matching TRBD2. V lost 4 bases and J lost 0; bases outside the gene matches: 2. In germline, CDR1 is KGHDR, CDR2 SFDVKD. This CDR3 region has 15 residues. The chain's CDR3 is CATSDPSGSYNEQFF. The DNA read from the CDR3 is TGTGCCACCAGTGACCCTAGCGGCTCCTACAATGAG.

Notes on this clone: The read ends 3 residues shy of where the CDR3 ends; the end is completed using the germline J gene. The rearrangement links TRBV18 to TRBJ1-4; 9 bases line up with TRBD1. This CDR3 has 15 amino acids. CDR1 is KGHSH and CDR2 is LQKENI in the germline V gene. The CDR3 sequence: CASSPRDRENSPLFF. The part of the CDR3 DNA that was read is TGTGCCAGCTCACCACGGGACAGGGAAAATTCACCA.

A remark on this clone: The read halts 3 residues ahead of the CDR3 end, with the missing end drawn from the germline J gene. V gene TRBV20-1 combines with J gene TRBJ1-2, with D tentatively TRBD1 (6 bases). This CDR3 spans 14 amino acids. Germline CDR1 DFQATT, CDR2 SNEGSKA (reference sequence). Deletions cut 5 bases from V and 0 bases from J, with 13 bases between. The DNA read from the CDR3 is TGCAGTGCTTACGGACAGTCGACTAACTATGGC. Protein sequence: CSAYGQSTNYG. The entire CDR3 sequence reads CSAYGQSTNYGYTF.

With regard to this clone: From the germline J gene comes the end of the CDR3, since the read stops 3 residues before it. The rearrangement links TRBV5-7 to TRBJ1-1, with D perhaps matching TRBD1 (5 bases). TRBV5-7 is identified as an open reading frame with a role that is uncertain. V shed 2 bases and J shed 1 base, with 9 bases lying between them. CDR3 size: 14 residues. The CDR3 DNA, read in part, is TGTGCCAGCAGCTTCGCAGGGCCGAACACTGAA. It yields the protein CASSFAGPNTE. The entire CDR3 sequence reads CASSFAGPNTEAFF.

As regards this clone: The read terminates 3 residues ahead of where the CDR3 ends, so the germline J gene completes it. The chain is built from TRBV29-1 and TRBJ1-4; TRBD1 is a possible D gene (6 bases). Trimming shortened V by 4 bases and J by 8 bases, and 14 bases separated the two germline ends. The germline V gene encodes CDR1 SQVTM and CDR2 ANQGSEA. CDR3 length equals 13 residues. CDR3 bases read: TGCAGCGTTGGTATTAGGGGGAACGAAAAA. It is translated as CSVGIRGNEK. The complete CDR3 sequence is CSVGIRGNEKLFF.